Sequencing of this TCR beta chain was carried out in a study of early T cells in non-severe SARS-CoV-2 infection. About the research overall: Sequencing of bulk RNA from unsorted whole blood was done, without chain pairing.

Trimming removed 6 bases from V and 1 base from J; junction bases left unmatched: 10. The CDR3 consists of 16 residues. Germline CDR1 SNHLY, CDR2 FYNNEI. Study-wide findings and caveats: Reliance on VDJdb matching favored anti-spike CD8 responses; private and CD4 specificities were missed.

This clonotype showed up many times. Its matching antigen is unknown. Attached unique molecular identifiers marked individual cDNA molecules. TCRdb re-called the 5' RACE reads through MiXCR, storing one row per CDR3 protein. The profile shows some 50,000 distinct CDR3 sequences, about 4.2% of them singletons. V usage is TRBV2 and J usage is TRBJ2-5, with 8 positions matching TRBD2. The source is an adult who was a healthcare worker with PCR-confirmed SARS-CoV-2 infection or an uninfected control (not recorded which). Sequenced input: whole blood. The CDR3 reads CASRTRGGVSQETQYF. The CDR3 DNA sequence: TGTGCCAGCAGGACACGGGGGGGAGTAAGCCAAGAGACCCAGTACTTC.